The 30 T cell receptor beta chains presented below share a single source sample, sequenced in a study of cytomegalovirus exposure and HLA in healthy donors. PCR amplification relied on 60 Vbeta primers (plus 13 Jbeta primers). Sequenced by immunoSEQ multiplex PCR; TCRdb stores in-frame clones only, minus some. The table has roughly 120,000 clones, about 10% seen once. Sequencing was done on a sample of PBMCs. These receptors all stem from a man in his thirties or forties in good health and CMV-seronegative.

The chain employs TRBV28 and TRBJ1-4; D not resolved. This CDR3 has 15 residues. The V and J ends lost 4 bases and 0 bases respectively, with 9 bases between them. Germline CDR1 and CDR2: MDHEN and SYDVKM. The CDR3 sequence: CASSSQGATNEKLFF. DNA of the CDR3: TGTGCCAGCAGTTCCCAAGGAGCAACTAATGAAAAACTGTTTTTT.

This clone was picked up many times. CDR3 amino acids: CASSSLDLTGDSYEQYF. Here the CDR3 DNA reads TGTGCCAGCAGCTCTCTAGATTTGACAGGGGACTCCTACGAGCAGTACTTC. The chain joins TRBV5-6 to TRBJ2-7, with 8 bases that match TRBD1. Losses at the gene ends were 3 bases for V and 0 bases for J; bases not matched to a gene: 11. The CDR3 contains 17 residues. Germline V gene lookup returns CDR1 SGHDT and CDR2 YYEEEE. Full variable domain (rest looked up from reference TRBV5-6 and TRBJ2-7): DAGVTQSPTHLIKTRGQQVTLRCSPKSGHDTVSWYQQALGQGPQFIFQYYEEEERQRGNFPDRFSGHQFPNYSSELNVNALLLGDSALYLCASSSLDLTGDSYEQYFGPGTRLTVT.

The table lists this clone with a few counts. The chain recombines TRBV5-4 with TRBJ2-2, with TRBD2 identical over 11 bases. Germline-derived CDR1 and CDR2 are SGHNT and YYREEE (reference sequence). Germline trimming cut 4 bases from V and 4 bases from J; bases unmatched to any gene: 3. This CDR3 contains 15 residues. The CDR3 is CASSKGLAGTGELFF. For the CDR3, the DNA is TGTGCCAGCAGCAAAGGACTAGCGGGCACCGGGGAGCTGTTTTTT.

This clone was recorded a few times. V gene TRBV7-2 combines with J gene TRBJ1-5, with D unclear. Trimming shortened V by 5 bases and J by 3 bases, and 8 bases separated the two germline ends. Per germline, CDR1 SGHTA and CDR2 FQGNSA. There are 13 residues in the CDR3. The CDR3: CASSRTDNQPQHF. CDR3 DNA: TGTGCCAGCAGCCGGACTGACAATCAGCCCCAGCATTTT.

A few counts support this clone. V is TRBV6-5 and J is TRBJ1-2; 10 bases match TRBD1. CDR1 and CDR2 (germline): MNHEY, SVGAGI. CDR3 length: 14 residues. The trim removed 5 bases at V and 4 bases at J, leaving 4 bases unmatched. CDR3 loop: CASSLTGGGYGYTF. CDR3 bases: TGTGCCAGCAGTCTGACAGGGGGCGGCTATGGCTACACCTTC.

This clone was seen a handful of times. This chain links TRBV6-5 with TRBJ2-3; the match to TRBD2 covers 10 bases. Germline trimming cut 2 bases from V and 4 bases from J; bases unmatched to any gene: 6. Germline-derived CDR1 and CDR2 are MNHEY and SVGAGI. This CDR3 region has 16 residues. CDR3 residues: CASSYPAGGPSDTQYF. The CDR3 coding sequence is TGTGCCAGCAGTTACCCAGCGGGAGGGCCCTCAGATACGCAGTATTTT.

This clone has only a few counts. The chain carries TRBV10-3 and TRBJ2-2, with a tentative D call TRBD2 (5 bases). The CDR3 is 14 residues long. V was shortened by 0 bases and J by 5 bases, with 7 bases between the two germline ends. Germline V gene lookup returns CDR1 ENHRY and CDR2 SYGVKD. CDR3 region: CAISESGRTGELFF. The CDR3 DNA follows: TGTGCCATCAGTGAGTCTGGGAGAACCGGGGAGCTGTTTTTT.

This clone was counted between two and nine times. The CDR3 loop is CASSASEQGHYGYTF. The CDR3 DNA reads as TGTGCCAGCAGTGCCTCTGAACAGGGGCACTATGGCTACACCTTC. The rearrangement joins TRBV6-1 to TRBJ1-2; TRBD1 matches 7 bases. V lost 4 bases to trimming and J lost 3 bases; unmatched junction nucleotides: 8. The CDR3 length is 15 residues. From germline, CDR1 is MNHNS and CDR2 SASEGT.

The rearrangement links TRBV28 to TRBJ2-7; TRBD2 aligns across 7 bases. CDR1 is MDHEN and CDR2 is SYDVKM in the germline V gene. J gave up 4 bases and V 6 bases, and 12 bases lay outside the gene matches. CDR3 length: 15 amino acids. CDR3 amino acids: CASSHPQRELYEQYF. Written as DNA, the CDR3 is TGTGCCAGCAGCCACCCCCAGCGGGAATTATACGAGCAGTACTTC.

The chain uses TRBV9 and TRBJ1-2; D possibly corresponds to TRBD1 (5 bases). Between the trimmed V and J ends, which lost 2 bases and 4 bases, there was a span of 12 bases. This CDR3 is built from 14 residues. Per germline, CDR1 SGDLS and CDR2 YYNGEE. As DNA, the CDR3 is TGTGCCAGCAGCGTGACGTCAGGGTCCTATGGCTACACCTTC. It encodes CASSVTSGSYGYTF.

In nucleotides, the CDR3 is TGTGCCAGCAGTTTAGGGACTAGCGTCGATACGCAGTATTTT. It yields the protein CASSLGTSVDTQYF. The rearrangement links TRBV28 to TRBJ2-3, with 10 bases fitting TRBD2. The CDR3 runs 14 residues. Germline V gives CDR1 MDHEN, CDR2 SYDVKM. With 2 bases clipped from V and 6 bases from J, the junction kept 2 bases outside the gene matches.

This clone occurred a few times. The V gene is TRBV6-4, the J gene TRBJ2-7, with 8 bases fitting TRBD1. The V gene's germline CDR1 is MRHNA and CDR2 SNTAGT. V gave up 5 bases and J gave up 2 bases; unmatched junction bases: 5. CDR3 length: 14 amino acids. The chain's CDR3 is CASSPSGGTYEQYF. Here the CDR3 DNA reads TGTGCCAGCAGTCCGTCAGGGGGCACCTACGAGCAGTACTTC.

The V call is TRBV30, the J call TRBJ2-3, with 9 nucleotides matching TRBD1. Looked up from germline, CDR1 is GTSNPN and CDR2 is SVGIG (reference sequence). V lost 2 bases to trimming and J lost 0 bases; unmatched junction nucleotides: 12. The CDR3 loop spans 18 amino acids. The CDR3 sequence is CAWSRGRQGGTSTDTQYF. The DNA for the CDR3 is TGTGCCTGGAGTCGAGGACGACAGGGGGGGACAAGCACAGATACGCAGTATTTT.

The chain couples TRBV5-6 to TRBJ1-2; D might be TRBD1 (6 bases). The V and J ends lost 5 bases and 2 bases respectively, with 10 bases between them. Germline V gives CDR1 SGHDT, CDR2 YYEEEE. The CDR3 consists of 13 residues. This CDR3 is CASRYQGNYGYTF. The CDR3 nucleotides are TGTGCCAGCAGATATCAGGGGAACTATGGCTACACCTTC.

This clone was observed a few times. The V gene is TRBV29-1, the J gene TRBJ2-1; 11 positions agree with TRBD2. Germline CDR1 is SQVTM and CDR2 is ANQGSEA. The CDR3 is made up of 15 amino acids. The V gene end was trimmed by 3 bases and the J gene end by 4 bases; junction bases not matched to a gene: 5. The CDR3 nucleotides are TGCAGCGTTGAGAGAGGGACTAGCGGTTACAATGAGCAGTTCTTC. As protein: CSVERGTSGYNEQFF.

This chain uses TRBV5-6 with TRBJ2-5; D is unclear. Judging by the DNA end, TRBJ2-7 fits better; the J call may be wrong. Germline V gene sequence: CDR1 SGHDT, CDR2 YYEEEE. This CDR3 spans 12 amino acids. The CDR3 reads CASSLGHLEQYF. Here the CDR3 DNA reads TGTGCCAGCAGCTTGGGCCATCTCGAGCAGTACTTC.

The table lists this clone with a few counts. This chain uses TRBV30 with TRBJ1-1; 8 bases align to TRBD1. The CDR3 length is 13 residues. Per the germline V gene, CDR1 is GTSNPN and CDR2 is SVGIG (reference sequence). The trim removed 3 bases at V and 3 bases at J, leaving 3 bases unmatched. The DNA for the CDR3 is TGTGCCTGGAGGGGACAGGCCCACACTGAAGCTTTCTTT. Its translation is CAWRGQAHTEAFF.

This clone has just a few counts. The chain employs TRBV9 and TRBJ2-3; D call uncertain. V lost 4 bases, J lost 2 bases, and 5 bases lay in between. CDR3 length: 12 residues. Germline values: CDR1 SGDLS, CDR2 YYNGEE. CDR3 loop: CASSPSTDTQYF. The CDR3 DNA reads TGTGCCAGCAGCCCGTCCACAGATACGCAGTATTTT.

This chain joins TRBV5-4 and TRBJ2-7, with 7 bases identical to TRBD1. Germline trimming cut 2 bases from V and 4 bases from J; bases unmatched to any gene: 6. Germline lookup yields CDR1 SGHNT and CDR2 YYREEE (reference sequence). This CDR3 is built from 14 residues. The CDR3: CASSFETGSYEQYF. DNA for the CDR3: TGTGCCAGCAGCTTTGAGACAGGGAGTTACGAGCAGTACTTC.

This chain connects TRBV7-3 to TRBJ2-1; 9 nucleotides align to TRBD2. V trimming: 5 bases; J trimming: 0 bases; junction bases outside the gene matches: 8. This CDR3 has 17 residues. Germline V gene lookup returns CDR1 SGHTA and CDR2 FQGTGA. The CDR3 DNA is TGTGCCAGCAGCCCCTACCTTAGCGGGAGCTCCTACAATGAGCAGTTCTTC. Protein sequence: CASSPYLSGSSYNEQFF.

This clone showed up just a few times. The chain joins TRBV11-2 to TRBJ2-2, with TRBD2 identical over 8 bases. Germline CDR1 reads SGHAT; CDR2 reads FQNNGV. V lost 5 bases to trimming and J lost 7 bases; unmatched junction nucleotides: 9. The CDR3 length is 15 residues. The CDR3 reads CASSPGTSASGELFF. The DNA of the CDR3 is TGTGCCAGCAGCCCCGGGACTAGTGCCAGCGGGGAGCTGTTTTTT.

This clone has just a few counts. The rearrangement links TRBV27 to TRBJ2-1, with a tentative D call TRBD2 (6 bases). Germline V gene data show CDR1 as MNHEY and CDR2 as SMNVEV (reference sequence). The CDR3 is 15 residues long. V lost 1 base to trimming and J lost 10 bases, with 17 bases between them. CDR3 region: CASSLLSSGGVEQFF. DNA for the CDR3: TGTGCCAGCAGTTTATTGAGTAGCGGAGGCGTCGAGCAGTTCTTC.

The sample holds a few counts of this clone. The chain carries TRBV7-2 and TRBJ2-3; no reliable D call. CDR1 is SGHTA and CDR2 is FQGNSA in the germline V gene. V lost 2 bases to trimming and J lost 3 bases, with 9 bases between them. The length of the CDR3 is 14 residues. The CDR3 spells CASSLPPLTDTQYF. In nucleotides, the CDR3 is TGTGCCAGCAGCTTACCCCCTCTGACAGATACGCAGTATTTT.

The chain links TRBV19 to TRBJ2-5; 10 nucleotides match TRBD2. Germline lookup yields CDR1 LNHDA and CDR2 SQIVND (reference sequence). V dropped 5 bases and J dropped 6; count of bases not matched to a gene: 6. CDR3 length: 14 residues. CDR3 in amino acids: CASSPTSGVKTQYF. DNA for the CDR3: TGTGCCAGTAGTCCCACTAGCGGGGTTAAGACCCAGTACTTC.

Comments on this clone: One end of the junction fails to match germline, which may point to a read error. The chain links TRBV5-1 to TRBJ1-2, with 10 bases matching TRBD1. CDR3 length equals 18 residues. Germline CDR1 and CDR2: SGHRS and YFSETQ. CDR3 loop: CASSPRKTGGQSGYVYTF. CDR3 sequence (DNA): TGCGCCAGCAGCCCGAGAAAGACAGGGGGCCAGTCTGGCTATGTCTACACCTTC.

CDR3 in DNA: TGTGCCAGCAGTCCCGGGACAGGGAACTATGGCTACACCTTC. Its protein is CASSPGTGNYGYTF. This chain connects TRBV27 to TRBJ1-2; TRBD1 agrees at 9 bases. Per the germline V gene, CDR1 is MNHEY and CDR2 is SMNVEV (reference sequence). The J segment lost 2 bases and the V segment lost 5 bases, leaving 3 bases of the junction unmatched. This CDR3 region has 14 residues.

This clone appeared a few times. Written as DNA, the CDR3 is TGTGCCAGCAGCTACTGGACTAGCGGGAGGCCCTACAATGAGCAGTTCTTC. Amino acid sequence: CASSYWTSGRPYNEQFF. The V call is TRBV5-6, the J call TRBJ2-1; 14 nucleotides align to TRBD2. The CDR3 spans 17 residues. With V trimmed by 3 bases and J by 2 bases, 4 bases remained unmatched. Germline V gene lookup returns CDR1 SGHDT and CDR2 YYEEEE.

This clone has just a few counts. V usage is TRBV28 and J usage is TRBJ1-6; the match to TRBD1 covers 11 bases. This CDR3 has 17 amino acids. The V gene's germline CDR1 is MDHEN and CDR2 SYDVKM. The J segment lost 7 bases and the V segment lost 7 bases, leaving 12 bases of the junction unmatched. The CDR3: CASTRALGQGGNSPLHF. DNA for the CDR3: TGTGCCAGCACGAGAGCGCTGGGACAGGGGGGGAATTCACCCCTCCACTTT.

In DNA form, the CDR3 reads TGCGCCAGCAGTGGGCAAAGCTCCTACGAGCAGTACTTC. Amino acid sequence: CASSGQSSYEQYF. The chain is built from TRBV10-2 and TRBJ2-7; D not resolved. V lost 4 bases and J lost 0, with 7 bases in between. The CDR3 is made up of 13 amino acids. The V gene's germline CDR1 is WSHSY and CDR2 SAAADI.

The rearrangement links TRBV4-2 to TRBJ1-1; possibly TRBD1 for D (6 bases). V shed 2 bases and J shed 3 bases, with 7 bases lying between them. The germline gives CDR1 LGHNA, CDR2 YNFKEQ. This CDR3 spans 13 amino acids. The CDR3 DNA is TGTGCCAGCAGCCAACCAGGGGACACTGAAGCTTTCTTT. Translated, it gives CASSQPGDTEAFF.